This T cell receptor beta chain was sequenced for a study of CD8 T cells in Susac syndrome. The CDR3 totals 15 residues. Germline V gene lookup returns CDR1 MRHNA and CDR2 SNTAGT. Trimming cost V 3 bases and J 4 bases, with 13 bases left between them. A quantity of about 0.5 to 1 ug RNA underwent reverse transcription using random hexamers. A multiplex approach, immunoSEQ multiplex PCR, amplified TCR beta CDR3 across 54 Vbeta and 13 Jbeta. TCRdb ran MiXCR on the immunoSEQ multiplex PCR reads and lists one entry per CDR3 protein. The sample contains about 69,000 distinct CDR3 sequences, around 93% of which appear only once.

This sequence joins TRBV6-4 and TRBJ1-5, with D perhaps matching TRBD1 (5 bases). The material sequenced was CD8+ T cells from PBMCs. This TCR came from a human donor in good health. The chain's CDR3 is CASSEVPGENQPQHF. CDR3 bases: TGTGCCAGCAGTGAGGTTCCGGGGGAGAATCAGCCCCAGCATTTT.